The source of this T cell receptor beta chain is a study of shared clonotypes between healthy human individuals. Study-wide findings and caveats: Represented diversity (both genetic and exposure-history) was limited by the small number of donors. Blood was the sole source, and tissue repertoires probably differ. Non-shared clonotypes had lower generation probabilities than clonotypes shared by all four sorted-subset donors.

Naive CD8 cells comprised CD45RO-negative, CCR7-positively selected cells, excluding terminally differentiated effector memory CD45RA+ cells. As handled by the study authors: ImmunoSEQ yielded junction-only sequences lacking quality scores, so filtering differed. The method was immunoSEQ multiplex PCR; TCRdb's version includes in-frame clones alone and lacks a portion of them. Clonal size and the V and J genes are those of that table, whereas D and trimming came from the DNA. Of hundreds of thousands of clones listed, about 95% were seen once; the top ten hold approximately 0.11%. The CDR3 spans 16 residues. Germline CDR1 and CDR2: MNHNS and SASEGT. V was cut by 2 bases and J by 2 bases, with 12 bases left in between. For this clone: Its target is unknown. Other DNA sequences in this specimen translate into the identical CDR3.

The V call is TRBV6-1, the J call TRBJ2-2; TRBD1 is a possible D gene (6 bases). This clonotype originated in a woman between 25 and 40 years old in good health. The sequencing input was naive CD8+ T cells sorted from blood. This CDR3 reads CASSELAGANTGELFF. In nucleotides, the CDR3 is TGTGCCAGCAGTGAATTGGCAGGGGCTAACACCGGGGAGCTGTTTTTT.